This is a list of T cell receptor beta chains from one sample in a study of blood T cells in healthy people across ages. Using its own MiXCR run on the 5' RACE reads, TCRdb lists one record per CDR3 protein. The sample holds approximately 360,000 distinct CDR3 sequences, 45% to 60% seen once. The material sequenced was blood. The receptors originated from a man between 60 and 75 years old in good health. The CDR3 runs from the conserved cysteine through the conserved F or W. Each record gives: V gene, J gene, clone size, D gene, CDR3 DNA, CDR3 protein. A D gene is named only where the DNA matches it firmly. Clone size is shown for a subset of rows, as once, few, many or a class of expanded clone.

TRBV6-1	TRBJ1-5	.	TRBD1	TGTGCCAGCGGGACAGGCCAGCCCCAGCATTTT	CASGTGQPQHF
TRBV9	TRBJ1-2	.	.	TGTGCCAGCAGCGCGCGGGACTATGGCTACACCTTC	CASSARDYGYTF
TRBV6-5	TRBJ2-1	.	TRBD2	TGTGCCAGCAGCCCAGTGGGGGGGAACAATGAGCAGTTCTTC	CASSPVGGNNEQFF
TRBV28	TRBJ2-7	.	TRBD2	TGTGCCAGCAGCTCCGGGACTAGCGGGAGACCCTACGAGCAGTACTTC	CASSSGTSGRPYEQYF
TRBV7-9	TRBJ1-5	.	.	TGTGCCAGCAGCCTAGAGGGGGTTGGGCCCCAGCATTTT	CASSLEGVGPQHF
TRBV29-1	TRBJ2-1	few	.	TGCAGCGTCGGACTATACAATGAGCAGTTCTTC	CSVGLYNEQFF
TRBV6-6	TRBJ2-5	few	.	TGTGCCAGCAGTTACTCGACATGGGGGGAGCAAGAGACCCAGTACTTC	CASSYSTWGEQETQYF
TRBV30	TRBJ1-1	.	.	TGTGCCTGGACGGGGGACATGAACACTGAAGCTTTCTTT	CAWTGDMNTEAFF
TRBV9	TRBJ2-1	.	.	TGTGCCAGCAGCGTAGAAGGCCTACTGGCCCACAATGAGCAGTTCTTC	CASSVEGLLAHNEQFF
TRBV7-8	TRBJ1-2	.	TRBD1	TGTGCCAGCAGCTTAGCGGAGACAGGGGTTTATGGCTACACCTTC	CASSLAETGVYGYTF
TRBV20-1	TRBJ2-5	few	TRBD2	TGCAGTGCTAGACCGGGACTAGCGGGTGAGACCCAGTACTTC	CSARPGLAGETQYF
TRBV30	TRBJ1-1	few	.	TGTGCCTGGAGTCCCCCACAGCGAAGACTACCTGAAGCTTTCTTT	CAWSPPQRRLPEAFF
TRBV27	TRBJ2-1	few	TRBD1	TGTGCCAGCAGTCCCCGGGACAGGGTTACCTACAATGAGCAGTTCTTC	CASSPRDRVTYNEQFF